The entry below gives a single T cell receptor (beta chain) sequence along with its context. Its antigen is still unknown. Sequencing used immunoSEQ multiplex PCR; TCRdb keeps in-frame clones, though not all of them. The table lists around 100,000 clones, 80% to 90% of them singletons. These data come from a study of T cell responses to AZD1222 COVID-19 vaccine. Study-level points and caveats: Seropositive status at baseline applied to only 6 or 7 AZD1222 recipients.

CDR3 length equals 15 residues. The trim removed 8 bases at V and 4 bases at J, leaving 13 bases unmatched. The germline CDR1 and CDR2 sequences are WSHSY and SAAADI. The rearrangement uses TRBV10-2 and TRBJ1-1; 7 bases match TRBD1. This receptor was obtained from an adult in good health. The starting material was peripheral blood, obtained on day 0 of AZD1222 vaccination. Here the CDR3 DNA reads TGCGCCAGCGGGGCGGCAGGGGGAGGGGGCACTGAAGCTTTCTTT. Protein product: CASGAAGGGGTEAFF.